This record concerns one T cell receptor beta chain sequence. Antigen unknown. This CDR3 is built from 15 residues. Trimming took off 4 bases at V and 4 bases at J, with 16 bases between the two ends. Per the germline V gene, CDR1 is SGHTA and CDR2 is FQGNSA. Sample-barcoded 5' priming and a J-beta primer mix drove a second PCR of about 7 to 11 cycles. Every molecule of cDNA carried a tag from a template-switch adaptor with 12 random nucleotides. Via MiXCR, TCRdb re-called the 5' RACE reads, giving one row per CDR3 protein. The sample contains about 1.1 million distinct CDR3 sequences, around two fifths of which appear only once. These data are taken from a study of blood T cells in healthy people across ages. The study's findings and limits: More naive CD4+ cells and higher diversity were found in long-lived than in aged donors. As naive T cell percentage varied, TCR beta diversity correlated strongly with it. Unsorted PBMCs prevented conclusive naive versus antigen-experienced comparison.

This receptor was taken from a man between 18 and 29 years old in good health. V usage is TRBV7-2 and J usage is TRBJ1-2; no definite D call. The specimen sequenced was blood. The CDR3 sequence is CASSSPDGAFYGYTF. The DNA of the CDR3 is TGTGCCAGCAGCTCCCCGGACGGCGCCTTCTATGGCTACACCTTC.